The rows below give T cell receptor beta chains drawn from one sample of a study of blood T cell repertoires in COVID-19. Assay: immunoSEQ multiplex PCR; the TCRdb copy retains only in-frame clones and omits some. Of roughly 180,000 clones listed, about 80% are singletons. Source material: PBMCs or T cells enriched from blood (not recorded which). The receptor source for this set is a man between 60 and 75 years old who had been exposed to COVID-19. Both conserved end residues are part of each CDR3. The D gene is left open where the match is weak. Expanded clones are given a class, and other clones once, few, many or no size at all.

TRBJ1-4 NA NA TRBV5-1 TGCGCCAGCAAAATCGACAGTGTCACTAATGAAAAACTGTTTTTT CASKIDSVTNEKLFF
TRBJ2-3 TRBD2 NA TRBV19 TGTGCCAGTAGTATAGCCACTAGCGGAGGGGATACGCAGTATTTT CASSIATSGGDTQYF
TRBJ1-1 NA NA TRBV2 TGTGCCAGCAGTGAAAACCGAGACCCGGGGACTGAAGCTTTCTTT CASSENRDPGTEAFF
TRBJ2-1 TRBD1 once TRBV27 TGTGCCAGCAGTGAGCACAGGGGGTCCCGAAATACGGAGCAGTTCTTC CASSEHRGSRNTEQFF
TRBJ2-7 NA NA TRBV19 TGTGCCAGTAGTATTAAAGACAGGTGGCCCTCCTACGAGCAGTACTTC CASSIKDRWPSYEQYF
TRBJ1-5 NA NA TRBV30 TGTGCCTGGAGTGAGGGGAGCAATCAGCCCCAGCATTTT CAWSEGSNQPQHF
TRBJ2-7 NA NA TRBV21-1 TGTGCCAGCAGCACCCGGCTGAGGAACGAGCAGTACTTC CASSTRLRNEQYF
TRBJ1-3 NA NA TRBV3-1/TRBV3-2 TGTGCCAGCAGCCAAGATCTTGAGACAGTCTTCTCTGGAAACACCATATATTTT CASSQDLETVFSGNTIYF
TRBJ2-3 TRBD2 NA TRBV5-1 TGCGCCAGCAGCTTGGGGGCTAGCGGCTTCACAGATACGCAGTATTTT CASSLGASGFTDTQYF
TRBJ2-7 TRBD2 NA TRBV19 TGTGCCAGTAGTATTGGCGGGAGGCTATCCTACGAGCAGTACTTC CASSIGGRLSYEQYF
TRBJ2-3 TRBD2 NA TRBV14 TGTGCCAGCAGCCAAGTAGCGGGAGCGTCAGATACGCAGTATTTT CASSQVAGASDTQYF
TRBJ2-1 NA NA TRBV5-1 TGCGCCAGCAGCTTGGAAGAGAGAGCGTACAATGAGCAGTTCTTC CASSLEERAYNEQFF
TRBJ2-5 NA NA TRBV11-3 TGTGCCAGCAGCCCCCCACCCGGGAGCCCGACCCAGTACTTC CASSPPPGSPTQYF
TRBJ1-2 NA NA TRBV28 TGTGCCATCCCCAGGGATAGGTATGGCTACACCTTC CAIPRDRYGYTF
TRBJ2-1 TRBD2 NA TRBV28 TGTGCCAGCAGTTCCCGGACATCCGGGACTAGCGGGAGGGCAGATGAGCAGTTCTTC CASSSRTSGTSGRADEQFF
TRBJ1-2 NA NA TRBV4-2 TGTGCCAGCAGCCAAGAACAGCCGTATGGCTACACCTTC CASSQEQPYGYTF
TRBJ2-1 TRBD2 NA TRBV29-1 TGCAGCGGGCGGGGGACTAGCGGGAGCGAGGAGCAGTTCTTC CSGRGTSGSEEQFF
TRBJ2-1 TRBD1 NA TRBV7-9 TGTGCCAGCAGCTTCGGGACAGGGGGCTATGAGAGCTCCTACAATGAGCAGTTCTTC CASSFGTGGYESSYNEQFF
TRBJ2-3 NA NA TRBV27 TGTGCCAGCAGTTCTTCCTCCGGAGATACGCAGTATTTT CASSSSSGDTQYF
TRBJ2-1 TRBD2 NA TRBV5-6 TGTGCCAGCAGCTGGGGACCCATAGCGGGGGATGAGCAGTTCTTC CASSWGPIAGDEQFF
TRBJ2-7 NA NA TRBV7-8 TGTGCCAGCAGCTTAGGTGAACCGGGGGTTACCTACGAGCAGTACTTC CASSLGEPGVTYEQYF
TRBJ2-3 TRBD1 NA TRBV2 TGTGCCAGCACCGGGACAGGGAACGCAGATACGCAGTATTTT CASTGTGNADTQYF
TRBJ2-1 TRBD2 NA TRBV5-1 TGCGCCAGCAGCCCCCCTAGCGGGAACTCCTACAATGAGCAGTTCTTC CASSPPSGNSYNEQFF
TRBJ1-2 NA NA TRBV29-1 TGCAGCGTTTCGACGGGCTATGGCTACACCTTC CSVSTGYGYTF
TRBJ2-2 TRBD2 NA TRBV5-7 TGTGCCAGCAGCTTGAGAATTAGCGGGAGGGGTTGGACCGGGGAGCTGTTTTTT CASSLRISGRGWTGELFF
TRBJ2-1 TRBD2 once TRBV3-1/TRBV3-2 TGTGCCAGCAGCCACGGGACTACTTACAATGAGCAGTTCTTC CASSHGTTYNEQFF
TRBJ2-5 TRBD2 NA TRBV4-3 TGCGCCAGCAGCCAAGATGTAAGCGGGAGTCGAGAGACCCAGTACTTC CASSQDVSGSRETQYF
TRBJ1-1 NA NA TRBV29-1 TGCAGCGTTGTCCCATGGAACACTGAAGCTTTCTTT CSVVPWNTEAFF
TRBJ1-1 NA NA TRBV27 TGTGCCAGCAGTTTGCTTCGGGACACTGAAGCTTTCTTT CASSLLRDTEAFF
TRBJ2-2 NA once TRBV18 TGTGCCAGCTCACCAAACGCCCCGCGGAACACCGGGGAGCTGTTTTTT CASSPNAPRNTGELFF
TRBJ2-1 TRBD2 few TRBV27 TGTGCCAGCAGAACCAGCGGGAGGCACCCCTACAATGAGCAGTTCTTC CASRTSGRHPYNEQFF
TRBJ1-2 NA once TRBV5-4 TGTGCCAGCAGCGGATGGACAGAAACCACTAACTATGGCTACACCTTC CASSGWTETTNYGYTF
TRBJ2-6 TRBD1 NA TRBV29-1 TGCAGCGTTACCAGGGGGCGTGGGGCCAACGTCCTGACTTTC CSVTRGRGANVLTF
TRBJ2-2 TRBD2 NA TRBV7-3 TGTGCCAGCAGCTTTCCCCTACGTAGCGGGAGAGGAGGTACCGGGGAGCTGTTTTTT CASSFPLRSGRGGTGELFF
TRBJ2-7 TRBD2 NA TRBV7-2 TGTGCCAGCAGCTTACGCGCGGGAGCTAGTTACGAGCAGTACTTC CASSLRAGASYEQYF
TRBJ1-2 NA few TRBV6-1 TGTGCCAGCAGTGAACACGACAGAAACTATGGCTACACCTTC CASSEHDRNYGYTF
TRBJ2-7 NA NA TRBV9 TGTGCCAGCAGCGTAGATCCCGGGGAAACCTACGAGCAGTACTTC CASSVDPGETYEQYF
TRBJ1-2 NA NA TRBV27 TGTGCCAGCAGTTTAGGAGTAGGGGAAGGCTACACCTTC CASSLGVGEGYTF
TRBJ2-7 NA NA TRBV19 TGTGCCAGTAGTGGCAGTGGGGGGTACTACGAGCAGTACTTC CASSGSGGYYEQYF
TRBJ1-3 NA NA TRBV5-1 TGCGCCAGCAGCTTGCTGGGCTCCTCTGGAAACACCATATATTTT CASSLLGSSGNTIYF
TRBJ2-1 TRBD1 few TRBV6-4 TGTGCCAGCAGTCGCGAGGGGGCCGGGTACAATGAGCAGTTCTTC CASSREGAGYNEQFF
TRBJ2-2 TRBD2 few TRBV28 TGTGCCAGCGCGGGACTAGCGGGAGTCACCGGGGAGCTGTTTTTT CASAGLAGVTGELFF
TRBJ1-3 NA NA TRBV19 TGTGCCAGTTCCTCAATCCAGGGTGACACCATATATTTT CASSSIQGDTIYF
TRBJ2-5 NA NA TRBV5-6 TGTGCCAGCAGCTTGGGAGGGACCCAGTACTTC CASSLGGTQYF
TRBJ2-7 NA NA TRBV6-5 TGTGCCAGCGGGCAGGGGTCTTCCTACGAGCAGTACTTC CASGQGSSYEQYF
TRBJ1-4 NA NA TRBV14 TGTGCCAGCAGCCAAGGGGGCTTTGAAAAACTGTTTTTT CASSQGGFEKLFF
TRBJ2-1 NA once TRBV28 TGTGCCAGCAGCCACTACAGGGCCAGTGCCTACAATGAGCAGTTCTTC CASSHYRASAYNEQFF
TRBJ2-1 NA NA TRBV10-1 TGCGCCAGCAGTGATAGTAGCCCTATAGATGAGCAGTTCTTC CASSDSSPIDEQFF
TRBJ2-3 TRBD1 NA TRBV27 TGTGCCAGCAGCCGAAGGGACAGCTACACAGATACGCAGTATTTT CASSRRDSYTDTQYF
TRBJ2-1 TRBD2 NA TRBV27 TGTGCCAGCCGGTCTAGCGGGTACAATGAGCAGTTCTTC CASRSSGYNEQFF
TRBJ2-1 NA NA TRBV18 TGTGCCAGCTCACCACCGCATAGCCTCCACAATGAGCAGTTCTTC CASSPPHSLHNEQFF
TRBJ2-2 NA few TRBV12-5 TGTGCTAGTGGCCTCACCGGGGAGCTGTTTTTT CASGLTGELFF
TRBJ1-5 TRBD1 NA TRBV18 TGTGCCAGCTCACCGGACAGGATGGGTCAGCCCCAGCATTTT CASSPDRMGQPQHF
TRBJ2-3 NA NA TRBV24-1 TGTGCCACCAGTCCGGGATCGGGTGGAGTGGGTACGCAGTATTTT CATSPGSGGVGTQYF
TRBJ2-7 TRBD2 NA TRBV27 TGTGCCAGCAGTTTAGTGGGGACTAGGTCCTACGAGCAGTACTTC CASSLVGTRSYEQYF
TRBJ1-5 NA NA TRBV10-3 TGTGCCATCAGTGAGTCGAACATTGTAAATCAGCCCCAGCATTTT CAISESNIVNQPQHF
TRBJ2-6 TRBD1 NA TRBV30 TGTGCCTGGGGACCGGGACAGGGCAAATACGGGGCCAACGTCCTGACTTTC CAWGPGQGKYGANVLTF
TRBJ2-3 TRBD1 few TRBV6-5 TGTGCCAGCAGTAACCCGGGACAGGGAACAGATACGCAGTATTTT CASSNPGQGTDTQYF
TRBJ2-7 TRBD1 once TRBV5-4 TGTGCCAGCAGCTCCCAAGGGACAGGGGGATACGAGCAGTACTTC CASSSQGTGGYEQYF
TRBJ1-3 NA NA TRBV3-1/TRBV3-2 TGTGCCAGCAGCCAGTCTACCCACGGTGGAAACACCATATATTTT CASSQSTHGGNTIYF